Sequencing of this T cell receptor beta chain was carried out in a study of preoperative IRX-2 immunotherapy in early breast cancer (dated by TCRdb to 2018 to 2020). A distance of 13 bases separates the germline ends of V and J, which lose 0 bases and 8 bases respectively. CDR3 length: 14 amino acids, cysteine to phenylalanine. Solely the CDR3 DNA is kept, with 42 bases framed from the first base. CDR1 and CDR2 are drawn from the germline V gene (reference sequence): LNHNV, YYDKDF. The library came from the immunoSEQ multiplex PCR assay. TCRdb limited this immuneACCESS table to in-frame rearrangements with V and J called. A share of clones is missing; checked studies link under half to unresolved V genes, and the rest is unexplained. Across this sample there are 3,400 or so clones, with roughly 78% seen only once. The ten largest account for around 7.3% of the sample. Regarding this clone: Its antigen specificity is not known. Per-nucleotide qualities are absent, and no much larger clonotype sits a single base away.

Read against the paper, the sample's treatment or condition label means: preoperative locoregional IRX-2 cytokine immunotherapy. The samples were obtained from a phase Ib study that tested preoperative, locoregional IRX-2 cytokine immunotherapy designed to prime immune responses. Donors were patients with early-stage breast cancer who received IRX-2 before surgery. The material was tumor tissue, obtained after IRX-2 immunotherapy. The receptor comes from a human donor with breast cancer. Rearrangement joined TRBV15 to TRBJ1-2; the D gene is possibly TRBD1, with 5 bases matching. The DNA reads as follows: TGTGCCACCAGCAGAGATGTAGGAGGGGAAGGCTACACCTTC. Its translation reads: CATSRDVGGEGYTF. Beyond the CDR3, the reference TRBV15 and TRBJ1-2 genes provide the residues; the full variable domain reads: DAMVIQNPRYQVTQFGKPVTLSCSQTLNHNVMYWYQQKSSQAPKLLFHYYDKDFNNEADTPDNFQSRRPNTSFCFLDIRSPGLGDTAMYLCATSRDVGGEGYTFGSGTRLTVV.